A single sample is the source of the 32 T cell receptor beta chains below, sequenced in a study of regulatory T cells in long-lasting Graves disease. The time point is: newly diagnosed GD, antithyroid drugs for less than 3 months. Following extraction of RNA from PBMCs, that RNA was used to make the TCR library. CDR3 regions were amplified by Arm-PCR using iRepertoire HTBI primers to build TCR beta libraries. Using its own MiXCR run on the multiplex PCR reads, TCRdb lists one record per CDR3 protein. In the table there are 250,000 to 300,000 distinct CDR3 sequences, roughly 18% of which are singletons. This sample also belongs to another study, concerning T cells in Graves' hyperthyroidism and ophthalmopathy.

The sequencing used peripheral blood mononuclear cells (PBMCs), collected at new diagnosis, from a patient treated with antithyroid drugs. All receptors derive from a woman in her thirties with Graves disease.

J is TRBJ2-5 and V is TRBV6-5, with no clear D. V was trimmed by 3 bases and J by 5 bases, leaving 10 bases between them. This CDR3 is 13 amino acids long. The V gene's germline CDR1 is MNHEY and CDR2 SVGAGI. This CDR3 reads CASSYRIRETQYF. The CDR3 DNA follows: TGTGCCAGCAGTTATAGGATCCGGGAGACCCAGTACTTC.

This clonotype was counted at least ten times. The chain combines TRBV20-1 with TRBJ1-1, with D unresolved. Looked up from germline, CDR1 is DFQATT and CDR2 is SNEGSKA (reference sequence). The germline V and J ends were trimmed by 0 bases and 0 bases, with 2 bases remaining between them. This CDR3 spans 12 amino acids. The CDR3 DNA is TGCAGTGCTAGAGAATTGAACACTGAAGCTTTCTTT. Its protein product is CSARELNTEAFF.

This clonotype has a count of ten or more. The genes are TRBV15 and TRBJ2-6; D is ambiguous. CDR3 size: 14 residues. The V end lost 1 base, the J end lost 4 bases, and 5 bases lay between the germline ends. CDR1 and CDR2 from the germline V gene are LNHNV and YYDKDF (reference sequence). DNA for the CDR3: TGTGCCACCAGCAGAGTGAGCGGGGCCAACGTCCTGACTTTC. This sequence encodes CATSRVSGANVLTF.

The table lists this clonotype with many counts. This chain joins TRBV3-1 and TRBJ2-2; TRBD1 agrees at 10 bases. The CDR3 runs 18 residues. The J segment lost 2 bases and the V segment lost 4 bases, leaving 10 bases of the junction unmatched. Germline V CDR1 and CDR2: LGHDT, YNNKEL (reference sequence). In nucleotides, the CDR3 is TGTGCCAGCAGCCGCCCCGCATGGGACAGGGGAAACACCGGGGAGCTGTTTTTT. Amino acid sequence: CASSRPAWDRGNTGELFF.

In this sample, this clonotype turned up many times. The chain combines TRBV10-3 with TRBJ2-5; perhaps TRBD2 as D (5 bases). Trimming removed 2 bases from V and 4 bases from J, with 11 bases in between. The CDR3 is 14 residues long. Germline V gene data show CDR1 as ENHRY and CDR2 as SYGVKD. The DNA for the CDR3 is TGTGCCATCAGTGAGGTAGCGATCGGAGAGACCCAGTACTTC. Amino acid sequence: CAISEVAIGETQYF.

In this sample, this clonotype turned up many times. CDR3 nucleotides: TGTGCCAGCAGCACCCGGCGCTATGGCTACACCTTC. This codes for CASSTRRYGYTF. The V gene is TRBV7-2, the J gene TRBJ1-2; D remains unclear. The germline V gene has CDR1 SGHTA and CDR2 FQGNSA. Trimming removed 5 bases from V and 4 bases from J, with 8 bases in between. CDR3 length: 12 amino acids.

The sample holds many counts of this clonotype. The chain has TRBV20-1 and TRBJ2-1; D is uncertain. V dropped 0 bases and J dropped 3 bases, with 12 bases sitting between them. This CDR3 is 15 amino acids long. The germline gives CDR1 DFQATT, CDR2 SNEGSKA (reference sequence). This chain's CDR3 is CSARDNRVLYNEQFF. The DNA of the CDR3 is TGCAGTGCTAGAGATAACCGGGTACTCTACAATGAGCAGTTCTTC.

V gene TRBV4-1 combines with J gene TRBJ1-2; TRBD1 is a possible D gene (5 bases). V was trimmed by 4 bases and J by 1 base, leaving 13 bases between them. CDR3 length equals 15 residues. Germline loops: CDR1 MGHRA, CDR2 YSYEKL. CDR3 coding DNA: TGCGCCAGCAGCCTGGGGACGGTTATTAACTATGGCTACACCTTC. Protein sequence: CASSLGTVINYGYTF.

This clonotype was seen ten or more times. The chain recombines TRBV7-9 with TRBJ2-7, with unresolved D. The CDR3 totals 12 residues. In germline, CDR1 is SEHNR, CDR2 FQNEAQ (reference sequence). Trimming shortened V by 5 bases and J by 2 bases, and 7 bases separated the two germline ends. The CDR3 region is CASSATAYEQYF. CDR3 DNA sequence: TGTGCCAGCAGCGCGACCGCCTACGAGCAGTACTTC.

This clonotype was picked up a small number of times. One base away lies a much larger clone, so this may be a sequencing read error. J is TRBJ1-1 and V is TRBV6-1; D is perhaps TRBD1 (5 bases). The CDR3 is made up of 16 amino acids. CDR1 and CDR2 (germline): MNHNS, SASEGT. Written as DNA, the CDR3 is TGTGCCAGCAGTGCCTCCGGGACCCAGGTCCCCACTGAAGCTTCCTTT. It specifies CASSASGTQVPTEASF.

This chain links TRBV2 with TRBJ1-5; tentatively, D is TRBD1 (5 bases). Trimming took 3 bases from V and 2 from J, leaving 8 bases between them. Germline-derived CDR1 and CDR2 are SNHLY and FYNNEI. The CDR3 has 14 residues. Here the CDR3 DNA reads TGTGCCAGCAGTGATATACAGGGCAATCAGCCCCAGCATTTT. Translated, it gives CASSDIQGNQPQHF.

The V gene is TRBV6-2 or TRBV6-3, the J gene TRBJ1-5, with 8 positions matching TRBD1. J gave up 2 bases and V 7 bases, and 13 bases lay outside the gene matches. Germline values: CDR1 MNHEY, CDR2 SVGEGT. This CDR3 spans 17 amino acids. This CDR3 reads CASTNFQGAEGNQPQHF. For the CDR3, the DNA is TGTGCCAGCACCAACTTCCAGGGGGCTGAGGGCAATCAGCCCCAGCATTTT.

This clonotype was recorded many times. The genes are TRBV7-8 and TRBJ1-1; a weak D match, TRBD1 (5 bases). V lost 3 bases and J 9 bases, leaving 8 bases between the germline ends. Germline CDR1 is SGHVS and CDR2 is FQNEAQ. The CDR3 spans 11 residues. The CDR3 loop is CASSFGTQAFF. CDR3 sequence (DNA): TGTGCCAGCAGCTTTGGGACCCAAGCTTTCTTT.

This clonotype was detected many times. This chain's CDR3 is CASSVDPGVEGYTF. The CDR3 DNA reads TGTGCCAGCAGCGTAGACCCAGGGGTGGAAGGCTACACCTTC. The chain employs TRBV9 and TRBJ1-2; possibly TRBD1 for D (6 bases). Looked up from germline, CDR1 is SGDLS and CDR2 is YYNGEE. The V and J ends lost 0 bases and 8 bases respectively, with 14 bases between them. There are 14 residues in the CDR3.

This clonotype has a count of ten or more. The junction departs from the called germline gene at one end, perhaps through a read error. The rearrangement uses TRBV7-2 and TRBJ2-5; 7 bases match TRBD2. The CDR3 loop spans 14 amino acids. CDR1 SGHTA and CDR2 FQGNSA come from the germline V gene. The CDR3 loop reads CASSLAGGGETQYF. CDR3 DNA: TGTGCTAGCAGCTTAGCGGGTGGGGGAGAGACCCAGTACTTC. The variable domain in full, with the rest retrieved from reference TRBV7-2 and TRBJ2-5, is GAGVSQSPSNKVTEKGKDVELRCDPISGHTALYWYRQSLGQGLEFLIYFQGNSAPDKSGLPSDRFSAERTGGSVSTLTIQRTQQEDSAVYLCASSLAGGGETQYFGPGTRLLVL.

The rearrangement uses TRBV5-1 and TRBJ2-3; 7 positions match TRBD2. CDR1 SGHRS and CDR2 YFSETQ come from the germline V gene. CDR3 size: 15 residues. Trimming removed 4 bases from V and 7 bases from J; junction bases left unmatched: 12. CDR3 DNA sequence: TGCGCCAGCAGCCCAGGAGGACTAGGGTTAAATACGCAGTATTTT. It codes for CASSPGGLGLNTQYF.

As regards this clonotype: With only one base between it and a far larger clone, this is likely a read error. V gene TRBV12-3 or TRBV12-4 combines with J gene TRBJ2-3; D may be TRBD2 (6 bases). V lost 5 bases and J lost 1, with 10 bases in between. The CDR3 covers 14 residues. This CDR3 reads CASSGTWGTDTQYF. The CDR3 DNA reads as TGTGCCAGCAGTGGGACTTGGGGCACAGATACGCAGTATTTT.

In this sample, this clonotype turned up once. J is TRBJ2-7 and V is TRBV3-1; 7 nucleotides match TRBD2. The CDR3 runs 14 residues. V dropped 3 bases and J dropped 6; count of bases not matched to a gene: 8. CDR1 and CDR2 from the germline V gene are LGHDT and YNNKEL (reference sequence). CDR3 sequence reads: CASSHVRGGGEQYF. CDR3 coding DNA: TGTGCCAGCAGCCACGTACGTGGGGGGGGCGAGCAGTACTTC.

This clonotype occurred a few times. Sequence at one end of the junction differs from germline and may be a read error. This chain links TRBV5-1 with TRBJ1-1; no reliable D call. Germline assignment: CDR1 SGHRS and CDR2 YFSETQ. CDR3 length: 11 residues. The CDR3 nucleotides read TGCGCCGGCAGCGGGGATACTGAAGCTTTCTTT. This translates into CAGSGDTEAFF. Full variable domain (rest looked up from reference TRBV5-1 and TRBJ1-1): KAGVTQTPRYLIKTRGQQVTLSCSPISGHRSVSWYQQTPGQGLQFLFEYFSETQRNKGNFPGRFSGRQFSNSRSEMNVSTLELGDSALYLCAGSGDTEAFFGQGTRLTVV.

The chain has TRBV11-2 and TRBJ1-1; tentatively, D is TRBD1 (6 bases). This CDR3 has 15 amino acids. Germline V gives CDR1 SGHAT, CDR2 FQNNGV. Trimming took off 3 bases at V and 0 bases at J, with 11 bases between the two ends. CDR3 nucleotide sequence: TGTGCCAGCAGCTTCGGACAGCCTATGAACACTGAAGCTTTCTTT. This translates into CASSFGQPMNTEAFF.

V and J are TRBV3-1 and TRBJ2-1, with unresolved D. Trimming took off 1 base at V and 4 bases at J, with 8 bases between the two ends. CDR3 length: 14 residues. Germline V gene lookup returns CDR1 LGHDT and CDR2 YNNKEL (reference sequence). The CDR3 DNA is TGTGCCAGCAGCCAAGGCGGAAAATACAATGAGCAGTTCTTC. This sequence encodes CASSQGGKYNEQFF.

This clonotype appeared many times. This chain links TRBV6-1 with TRBJ2-1; 11 bases line up with TRBD2. The germline gives CDR1 MNHNS, CDR2 SASEGT. Trimming removed 5 bases from V and 5 bases from J; junction bases left unmatched: 11. This CDR3 spans 17 amino acids. The CDR3 spells CASSPPTLAGDHNEQFF. The CDR3 DNA is TGTGCCAGCAGTCCCCCCACACTAGCGGGGGACCACAATGAGCAGTTCTTC.

The table lists this clonotype with many counts. V and J are TRBV29-1 and TRBJ1-1; D is unclear. The CDR3 extends over 15 amino acids. V was trimmed by 5 bases and J by 4 bases, leaving 20 bases between them. The germline CDR1 and CDR2 sequences are SQVTM and ANQGSEA. The CDR3 here is CSVNGRFGASTEAFF. The CDR3 DNA sequence: TGCAGCGTTAACGGCAGGTTCGGTGCAAGCACTGAAGCTTTCTTT. Filled out from reference TRBV29-1 and TRBJ1-1, the complete variable domain reads SAVISQKPSRDICQRGTSLTIQCQVDSQVTMMFWYRQQPGQSLTLIATANQGSEATYESGFVIDKFPISRPNLTFSTLTVSNMSPEDSSIYLCSVNGRFGASTEAFFGQGTRLTVV.

Ten or more counts support this clonotype. Here the CDR3 reads CASSLTGDGNTIYF. CDR3 DNA: TGTGCCAGCAGCTTAACAGGGGATGGAAACACCATATATTTT. The V and J genes are TRBV7-6 and TRBJ1-3; 7 positions match TRBD1. V was clipped by 2 bases and J by 3 bases; unmatched bases: 1. Per the germline V gene, CDR1 is SGHVS and CDR2 is FNYEAQ. The CDR3 totals 14 residues.

This clonotype was counted many times. The rearrangement joins TRBV5-1 to TRBJ1-4, with D maybe TRBD1 (5 bases). Germline V gene sequence: CDR1 SGHRS, CDR2 YFSETQ. V gave up 0 bases and J gave up 4 bases, with 10 bases separating them. The CDR3 extends over 15 amino acids. The CDR3 here is CASSLGPGLNEKLFF. CDR3 coding DNA: TGCGCCAGCAGCTTGGGACCGGGACTTAATGAAAAACTGTTTTTT.

This clonotype was picked up many times. This chain connects TRBV3-1 to TRBJ1-1, with D possibly being TRBD1 (5 bases). The V gene lost 4 bases and the J gene lost 7 bases, with 7 bases spanning the gap. This CDR3 has 11 amino acids. The germline V gene has CDR1 LGHDT and CDR2 YNNKEL (reference sequence). CDR3 sequence: CASSRGDEAFF. The DNA for the CDR3 is TGTGCCAGCAGCCGGGGGGATGAAGCTTTCTTT.

The chain carries TRBV7-3 and TRBJ1-2, with 8 bases identical to TRBD1. The CDR3 is made up of 16 amino acids. Losses at the gene ends were 0 bases for V and 1 base for J; bases not matched to a gene: 4. Germline values: CDR1 SGHTA, CDR2 FQGTGA. The CDR3 loop is CASSLTGDRSNYGYTF. For the CDR3, the DNA is TGTGCCAGCAGCTTAACGGGGGACAGGAGTAACTATGGCTACACCTTC.

This clonotype was picked up one time. The rearrangement links TRBV30 to TRBJ2-7; 11 bases are a match to TRBD2. There are 13 residues in the CDR3. Germline CDR1 and CDR2: GTSNPN and SVGIG (reference sequence). J gave up 4 bases and V 4 bases, and 3 bases lay outside the gene matches. In nucleotides, the CDR3 is TGTGCCTGGAAGACTAGCGGGACGTACGAGCAGTACTTC. This sequence encodes CAWKTSGTYEQYF.

There are many counts of this clonotype. V gene TRBV9 combines with J gene TRBJ1-1, with D perhaps TRBD1 (5 bases). CDR1 and CDR2 (germline): SGDLS, YYNGEE. V was pared by 1 base and J by 1 base, with 8 bases between. The CDR3 has 14 residues. As DNA, the CDR3 is TGTGCCAGCAGCGTATCTACAGGGAACACTGAAGCTTTCTTT. Translation: CASSVSTGNTEAFF.

This clonotype came up many times. The chain joins TRBV5-5 to TRBJ2-5; possibly TRBD2 for D (6 bases). From germline, CDR1 is SGHKS and CDR2 YYEKEE (reference sequence). This CDR3 is built from 13 residues. V dropped 4 bases and J dropped 0 bases, with 7 bases sitting between them. This CDR3 is CASSRTNQETQYF. The CDR3, as DNA: TGTGCCAGCAGCCGGACTAACCAAGAGACCCAGTACTTC.

This clonotype was seen many times. In DNA, the CDR3 is TGTGCCAGCAATAGGGATAGCAATCAGCCCCAGCATTTT. Translation gives CASNRDSNQPQHF. The rearrangement joins TRBV2 to TRBJ1-5; no clear D. Per the germline V gene, CDR1 is SNHLY and CDR2 is FYNNEI. The CDR3 totals 13 residues. Trimming cost V 7 bases and J 0 bases, with 7 bases left between them. Using reference TRBV2 and TRBJ1-5 for the parts outside the CDR3, the full variable domain is EPEVTQTPSHQVTQMGQEVILRCVPISNHLYFYWYRQILGQKVEFLVSFYNNEISEKSEIFDDQFSVERPDGSNFTLKIRSTKLEDSAMYFCASNRDSNQPQHFGDGTRLSIL.

This clonotype turned up a few times. The chain uses TRBV7-2 and TRBJ2-2, with D unclear. This CDR3 comprises 16 residues. Germline values: CDR1 SGHTA, CDR2 FQGNSA. Trimming shortened V by 2 bases and J by 1 base, and 11 bases separated the two germline ends. Here the CDR3 reads CASSLRGPVNTGELFF. The CDR3 DNA reads TGTGCCAGCAGCTTAAGAGGACCGGTGAACACCGGGGAGCTGTTTTTT.